Each of the 4 T cell receptor beta chains below was sequenced from the same sample in a study of blood T cell repertoires in COVID-19 (dated by TCRdb to the early 2020s). The protocol used for the library was the immunoSEQ multiplex PCR assay. Held by TCRdb, this immuneACCESS table contains in-frame sequences only and omits some clones. Under half of the omission traces to an unresolved V gene where checked; the cause of the rest is unknown. The sample records 150,000 to 200,000 clones, 75% to 90% of which are singletons. The ten largest clones capture 9.1% of the sample. Sequenced input: peripheral blood. These receptors originate from a woman older than 75 with active or convalescent COVID-19.

This chain joins TRBV6-5 and TRBJ1-4; D gene unclear. Germline V gene data show CDR1 as MNHEY and CDR2 as SVGAGI. The ends were cut back, 7 bases at V and 8 bases at J, with 17 bases in the middle. The CDR3 totals 14 residues. The CDR3 nucleotides read TGTGCCAGCACCGACCGGGAGGCGGGAGAAAAACTGTTTTTT. It codes for CASTDREAGEKLFF.

The V call is TRBV6-5, the J call TRBJ1-3, with D unclear. The CDR3 has 15 residues. The germline V gene has CDR1 MNHEY and CDR2 SVGAGI. V lost 6 bases to trimming and J lost 2 bases, with 14 bases between them. The CDR3 DNA reads as TGTGCCAGCAGGGCGAGCGGAGCGGCTGGAAACACCATATATTTT. As protein: CASRASGAAGNTIYF.

The chain employs TRBV5-4 and TRBJ2-2; 7 positions agree with TRBD2. CDR1 is SGHNT, CDR2 YYREEE, per germline (reference sequence). There are 15 residues in the CDR3. Germline trimming cut 3 bases from V and 4 bases from J; bases unmatched to any gene: 6. CDR3 sequence: CASSWDQRGTGELFF. DNA for the CDR3: TGTGCCAGCAGCTGGGACCAGCGGGGCACCGGGGAGCTGTTTTTT.

The rearrangement uses TRBV4-1 and TRBJ2-5; D may be TRBD2 (6 bases). Trimming removed 1 base from V and 7 bases from J, with 16 bases in between. This CDR3 comprises 15 residues. Germline CDR1 is MGHRA and CDR2 is YSYEKL. The DNA for the CDR3 is TGCGCCAGCAGCCAAGCGGCGGAGGGCCCATGGACCCAGTACTTC. Amino acids: CASSQAAEGPWTQYF.